This T cell receptor beta chain was identified in a study of blood T cell repertoires in COVID-19. Study overall: PBMCs, B-cell-depleted T cells, or T cells provided the cDNA or gDNA that made up the material.

This table comes from immunoSEQ multiplex PCR, and its TCRdb copy is limited to in-frame clones, with some not included. The table records about 170,000 clones, 70% to 90% of them present only once. V was cut by 5 bases and J by 8 bases, with 24 bases left in between. Germline V gene lookup returns CDR1 SGHAT and CDR2 FQNNGV. The CDR3 totals 16 residues. Material for sequencing was peripheral blood. The rearrangement joins TRBV11-2 to TRBJ1-2; the D is unclear. This TCR was sampled from a man aged 45-65 years who had recovered from COVID-19. Here the CDR3 reads CASSPLVSGASGGYTF. The CDR3 bases are TGTGCCAGCAGCCCCCTGGTGTCAGGCGCCTCAGGAGGCTACACCTTC.